This T cell receptor beta chain was profiled in a study of blood T cell repertoires in COVID-19. Study-wide context: The origin of the acute and convalescent COVID-19 samples was the United States, Italy and Spain. T cells, B-cell-depleted T cells, or PBMCs provided the cDNA or gDNA that served as material.

Study processing details: Reference gene primer amplification gave estimated nucleated cell counts. Using immunoSEQ multiplex PCR, the repertoire was profiled, and TCRdb retains in-frame clones only, with some absent. V, J and clone size were drawn from that table, and D and trimming were deduced from the DNA. The sample has over 200,000 clones, around 80% seen once. CDR3 length equals 15 residues. The ends lost 1 base at V and 4 bases at J; junction bases unmatched: 5. Germline V gene data show CDR1 as LGHDT and CDR2 as YNNKEL (reference sequence). This clone was observed a single time. In this CDR3 the conserved last residue, phenylalanine or tryptophan, is missing, so a read error is likely.

The receptor's source is a woman aged 40-49 years with acute or convalescent COVID-19. V and J are TRBV3-1 (or the pseudogene TRBV3-2) and TRBJ1-2, with 8 bases aligning to TRBD1. The sequenced sample was peripheral blood. This CDR3 reads CASSQGTGLIYGYTL. The DNA for the CDR3 is TGTGCCAGCAGCCAAGGGACAGGGCTAATCTATGGCTACACCCTC.